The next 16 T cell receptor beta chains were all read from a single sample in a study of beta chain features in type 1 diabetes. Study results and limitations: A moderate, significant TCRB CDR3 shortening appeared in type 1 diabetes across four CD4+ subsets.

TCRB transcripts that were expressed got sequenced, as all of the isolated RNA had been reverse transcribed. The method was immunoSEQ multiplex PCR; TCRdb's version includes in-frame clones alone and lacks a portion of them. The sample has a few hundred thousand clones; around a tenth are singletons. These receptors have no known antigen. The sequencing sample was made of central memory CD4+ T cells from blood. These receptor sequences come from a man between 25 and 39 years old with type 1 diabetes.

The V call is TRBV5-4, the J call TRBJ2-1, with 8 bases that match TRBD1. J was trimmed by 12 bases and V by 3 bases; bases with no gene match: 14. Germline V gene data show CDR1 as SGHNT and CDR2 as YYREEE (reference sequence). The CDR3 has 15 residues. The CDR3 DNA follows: TGTGCCAGCAGCTCTTCCGGGACAGGCCTCATCGGGCAGTTCTTC. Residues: CASSSSGTGLIGQFF.

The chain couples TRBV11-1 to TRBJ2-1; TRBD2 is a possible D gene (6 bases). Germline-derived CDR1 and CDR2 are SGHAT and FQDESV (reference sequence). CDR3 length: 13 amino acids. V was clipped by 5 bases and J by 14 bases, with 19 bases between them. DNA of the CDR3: TGTGCCAGCAGCCAATACGGACTAAGCGGAAAGTTCTTC. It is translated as CASSQYGLSGKFF.

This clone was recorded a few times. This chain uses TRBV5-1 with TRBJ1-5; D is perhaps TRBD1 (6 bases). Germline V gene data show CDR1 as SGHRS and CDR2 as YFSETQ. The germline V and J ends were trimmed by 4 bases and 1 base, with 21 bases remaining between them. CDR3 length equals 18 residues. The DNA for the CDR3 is TGCGCCAGCAGCCCGGGCGCGCCCCTCCAGGGGAGCAATCAGCCCCAGCATTTT. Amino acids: CASSPGAPLQGSNQPQHF.

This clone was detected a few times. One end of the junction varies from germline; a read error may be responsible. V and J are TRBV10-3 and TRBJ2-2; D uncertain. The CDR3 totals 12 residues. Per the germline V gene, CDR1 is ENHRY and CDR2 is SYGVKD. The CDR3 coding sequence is TGTGCCAGCAGTGAAGCCGGAGGGGAGCTGTTTTTT. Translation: CASSEAGGELFF.

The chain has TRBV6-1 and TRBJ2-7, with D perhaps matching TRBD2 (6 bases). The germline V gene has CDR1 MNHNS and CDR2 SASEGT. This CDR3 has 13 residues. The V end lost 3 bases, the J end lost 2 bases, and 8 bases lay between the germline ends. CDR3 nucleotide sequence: TGTGCCAGCAGTGATTGGGGGGCCTACGAGCAGTACTTC. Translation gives CASSDWGAYEQYF.

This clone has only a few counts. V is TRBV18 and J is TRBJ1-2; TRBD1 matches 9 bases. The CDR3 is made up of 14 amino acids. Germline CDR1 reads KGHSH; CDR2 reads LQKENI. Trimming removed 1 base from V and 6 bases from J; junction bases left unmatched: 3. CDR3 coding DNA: TGTGCCAGCTCACCACGTGGACAGGGGCATGGCTACACCTTC. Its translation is CASSPRGQGHGYTF. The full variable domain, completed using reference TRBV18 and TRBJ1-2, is NAGVMQNPRHLVRRRGQEARLRCSPMKGHSHVYWYRQLPEEGLKFMVYLQKENIIDESGMPKERFSAEFPKEGPSILRIQQVVRGDSAAYFCASSPRGQGHGYTFGSGTRLTVV.

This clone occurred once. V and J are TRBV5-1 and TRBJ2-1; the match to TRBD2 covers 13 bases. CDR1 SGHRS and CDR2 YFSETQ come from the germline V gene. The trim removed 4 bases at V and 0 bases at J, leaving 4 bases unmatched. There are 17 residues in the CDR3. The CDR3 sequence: CASSRRTSGSSYNEQFF. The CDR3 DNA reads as TGCGCCAGCAGCCGGAGGACTAGCGGGAGCTCCTACAATGAGCAGTTCTTC. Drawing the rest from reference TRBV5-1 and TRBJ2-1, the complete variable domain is KAGVTQTPRYLIKTRGQQVTLSCSPISGHRSVSWYQQTPGQGLQFLFEYFSETQRNKGNFPGRFSGRQFSNSRSEMNVSTLELGDSALYLCASSRRTSGSSYNEQFFGPGTRLTVL.

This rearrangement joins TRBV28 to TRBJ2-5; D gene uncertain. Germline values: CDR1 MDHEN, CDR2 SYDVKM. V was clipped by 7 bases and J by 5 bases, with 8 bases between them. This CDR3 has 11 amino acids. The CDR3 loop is CASKASETQYF. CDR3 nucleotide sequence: TGTGCCAGCAAAGCATCGGAGACCCAGTACTTC. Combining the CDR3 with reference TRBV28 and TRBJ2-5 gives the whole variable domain DVKVTQSSRYLVKRTGEKVFLECVQDMDHENMFWYRQDPGLGLRLIYFSYDVKMKEKGDIPEGYSVSREKKERFSLILESASTNQTSMYLCASKASETQYFGPGTRLLVL.

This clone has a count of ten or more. The CDR3 sequence: CASSQSRSGNTEAFF. CDR3 DNA sequence: TGCGCCAGCAGTCAATCAAGGTCAGGGAACACTGAAGCTTTCTTT. V gene TRBV23-1 combines with J gene TRBJ1-1; D gene unclear. TRBV23-1 is labeled an ORF, and its function is uncertain. Trimming cost V 0 bases and J 1 base, with 9 bases left between them. This CDR3 has 15 residues.

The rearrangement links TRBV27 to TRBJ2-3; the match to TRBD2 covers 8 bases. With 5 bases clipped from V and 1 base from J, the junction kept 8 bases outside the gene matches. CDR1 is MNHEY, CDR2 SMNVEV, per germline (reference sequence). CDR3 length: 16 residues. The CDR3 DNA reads TGTGCCAGCAGTCCGGGACTAGGAGGGGGCACAGATACGCAGTATTTT. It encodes CASSPGLGGGTDTQYF.

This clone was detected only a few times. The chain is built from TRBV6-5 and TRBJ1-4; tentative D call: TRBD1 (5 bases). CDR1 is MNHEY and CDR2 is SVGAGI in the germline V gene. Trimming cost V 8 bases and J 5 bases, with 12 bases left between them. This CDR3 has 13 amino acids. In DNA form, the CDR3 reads TGTGCCAGCGGGCGACAGTCGAATGAAAAACTGTTTTTT. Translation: CASGRQSNEKLFF.

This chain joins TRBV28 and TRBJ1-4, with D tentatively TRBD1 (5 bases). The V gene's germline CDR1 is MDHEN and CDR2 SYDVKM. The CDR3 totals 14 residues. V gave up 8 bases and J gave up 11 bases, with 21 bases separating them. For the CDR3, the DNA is TGTGCCAGCTACCCGGGCCGGGGGTCGCGGAAACTGTTTTTT. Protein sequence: CASYPGRGSRKLFF.

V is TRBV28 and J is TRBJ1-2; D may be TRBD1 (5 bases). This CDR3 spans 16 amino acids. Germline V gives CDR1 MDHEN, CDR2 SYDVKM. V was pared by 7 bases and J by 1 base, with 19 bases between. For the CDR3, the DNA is TGTGCCAGCACCAACGTGGAGGGACGGAGTAACTATGGCTACACCTTC. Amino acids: CASTNVEGRSNYGYTF.

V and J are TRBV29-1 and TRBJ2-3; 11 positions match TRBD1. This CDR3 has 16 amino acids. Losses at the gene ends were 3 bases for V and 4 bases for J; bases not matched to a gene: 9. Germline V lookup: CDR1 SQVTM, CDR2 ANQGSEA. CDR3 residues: CSVDGFGTGGADTQYF. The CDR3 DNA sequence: TGCAGCGTTGATGGGTTTGGGACAGGGGGTGCAGATACGCAGTATTTT.

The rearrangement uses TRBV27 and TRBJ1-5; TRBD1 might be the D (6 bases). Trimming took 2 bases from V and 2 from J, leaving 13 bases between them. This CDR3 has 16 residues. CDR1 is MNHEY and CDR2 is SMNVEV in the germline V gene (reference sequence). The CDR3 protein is CASSLRGDRGNQPQHF. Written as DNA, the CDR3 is TGTGCCAGCAGTTTAAGGGGGGACCGAGGCAATCAGCCCCAGCATTTT.

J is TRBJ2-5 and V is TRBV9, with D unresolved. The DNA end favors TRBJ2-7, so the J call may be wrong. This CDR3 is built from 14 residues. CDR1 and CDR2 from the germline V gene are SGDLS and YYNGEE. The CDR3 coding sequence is TGTGCCAGCAGCGGTCGGATAGAAGCCTACGAGCAGTACTTC. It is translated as CASSGRIEAYEQYF.